This T cell receptor (beta chain) was sequenced during a study of PD-L1 blockade in urothelial cancer. Trimming removed 0 bases at V and 2 bases at J, with 10 bases between. This CDR3 is 14 amino acids long. Germline lookup yields CDR1 GTSNPN and CDR2 SVGIG (reference sequence). The data were produced by immunoSEQ multiplex PCR, yet TCRdb's version contains in-frame clones alone and is incomplete. The sample lists more than 80,000 clones, 82% occurring once. The sequences come from PBMCs, collected around atezolizumab (anti-PD-L1) treatment. V usage is TRBV30 and J usage is TRBJ1-2, with D possibly being TRBD1 (5 bases). This TCR was sampled from a man aged 65 to 85 with urothelial cancer. CDR3: CAWSVLSGNYGYTF. The CDR3 nucleotides are TGTGCCTGGAGTGTACTGTCAGGGAACTATGGCTACACCTTC.